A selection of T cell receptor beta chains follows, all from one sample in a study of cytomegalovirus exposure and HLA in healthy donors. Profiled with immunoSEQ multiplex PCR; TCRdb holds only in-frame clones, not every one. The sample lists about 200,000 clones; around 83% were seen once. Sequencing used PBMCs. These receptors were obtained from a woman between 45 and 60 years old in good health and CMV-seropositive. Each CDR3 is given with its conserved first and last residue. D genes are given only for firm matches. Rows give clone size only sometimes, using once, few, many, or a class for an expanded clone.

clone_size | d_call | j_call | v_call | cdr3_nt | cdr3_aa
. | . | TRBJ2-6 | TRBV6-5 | TGTGCCACCTGCTCTGGGGCCAACGTCCTGACTTTC | CATCSGANVLTF
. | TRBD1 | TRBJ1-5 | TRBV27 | TGTGCCAGCAGTGAGACAGGGGGGTTCTTCAATCAGCCCCAGCATTTT | CASSETGGFFNQPQHF
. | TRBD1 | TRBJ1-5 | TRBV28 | TGTGCCAGTAGGACAGGTGGAACGAATCAGCCCCAGCATTTT | CASRTGGTNQPQHF
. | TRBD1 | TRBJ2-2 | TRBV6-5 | TGTGCCAGCAGCGACAGGGTAACCGGGGAGCTGTTTTTT | CASSDRVTGELFF
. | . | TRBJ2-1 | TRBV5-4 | TGTGCCAGCAGCTTTGACTCCAGCGGCTACAATGAGCAGTTCTTC | CASSFDSSGYNEQFF
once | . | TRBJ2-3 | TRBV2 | TGTGCCAGCAGTCTATGGACAGATACGCGGTATTTT | CASSLWTDTRYF
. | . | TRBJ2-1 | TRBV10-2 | TGCGCCAGTGAGACTTCCTCCTACAATGAGCAGTTCTTC | CASETSSYNEQFF
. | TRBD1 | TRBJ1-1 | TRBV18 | TGTGCCATCTCACCCACAGGGGTGGGGGGCACTGAAGCTTTCTTT | CAISPTGVGGTEAFF
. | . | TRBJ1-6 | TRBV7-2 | TGTGCCAGCAGCCCCAGACCAGTGGCGGATAATTCACCCCTCCACTTT | CASSPRPVADNSPLHF
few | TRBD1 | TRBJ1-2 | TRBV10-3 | TGTGCCACCCGGGACAGTTATGGCTACACCTTC | CATRDSYGYTF
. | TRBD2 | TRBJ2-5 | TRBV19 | TGTGCCAGCTCACTCCCTGCGGGGGGGCGCATGGAGACCCAGTACTTC | CASSLPAGGRMETQYF
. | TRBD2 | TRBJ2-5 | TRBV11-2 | TGTGCCAGCAGCTGGACCACAGCGGGGAGAGAGACCCAGTACTTC | CASSWTTAGRETQYF
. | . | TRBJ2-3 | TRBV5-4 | TGTGCCAGCAGCTTGGAGGCAGGGTTACATACGCAGTATTTT | CASSLEAGLHTQYF
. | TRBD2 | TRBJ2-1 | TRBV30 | TGTGCCTGGAGTTTACTAGCGGCTGGCAATGAGCAGTTCTTC | CAWSLLAAGNEQFF
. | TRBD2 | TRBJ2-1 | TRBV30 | TGTGCCTGGAGTGTACGAGCGGGAGTAGGAAATGAGCAGTTCTTC | CAWSVRAGVGNEQFF
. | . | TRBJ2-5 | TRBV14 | TGTGCCAGCACCCCGGCGGGCATAAGAGGGACCCAGTACTTC | CASTPAGIRGTQYF
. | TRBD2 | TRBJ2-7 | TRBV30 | TGTGCCTGGAGTGTCTATGCGGGAGGTTACGAGCAGTACTTC | CAWSVYAGGYEQYF
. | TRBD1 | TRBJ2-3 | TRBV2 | TGTGCCAGCCGGGGACAGGGGAGCACAGATACGCAGTATTTT | CASRGQGSTDTQYF
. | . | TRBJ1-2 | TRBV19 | TGTGCCAGTAGTAGCTACCTGGCAGGTAACTATGGCTACACCTTC | CASSSYLAGNYGYTF
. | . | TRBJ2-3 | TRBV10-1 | TGCGCCAGCAGTGCTCGGGGAAGAGATACGCAGTATTTT | CASSARGRDTQYF
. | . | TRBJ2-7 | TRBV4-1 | TGCGCCAGCAGCCAAGTGGGACATCAGAACGAGCAGTACTTC | CASSQVGHQNEQYF
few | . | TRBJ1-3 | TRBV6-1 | TGTGCCAGCAGTGTCTCGTCCGGAAACACCATATATTTT | CASSVSSGNTIYF
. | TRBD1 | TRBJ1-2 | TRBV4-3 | TGCGCCAGCAGCCTCTCGACCGCGGGACAGGGACTCCTCTCCTATGGCTACACCTTC | CASSLSTAGQGLLSYGYTF
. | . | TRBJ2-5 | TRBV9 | TGTGCCAGCAGCGTAGCCGCTAGGCAGCTGGAGACCCAGTACTTC | CASSVAARQLETQYF
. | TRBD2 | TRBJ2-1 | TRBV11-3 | TGTGCCAGCAGCTTATCAGCGGGAGTGGGGCATGAGCAGTTCTTC | CASSLSAGVGHEQFF
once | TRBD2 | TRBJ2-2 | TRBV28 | TGTGCCAGCATCGGGACTACGAACACCGGGGAGCTGTTTTTT | CASIGTTNTGELFF
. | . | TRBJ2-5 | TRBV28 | TGTGCCAGCACCCCCATAGCGTACCAAGAGACCCAGTACTTC | CASTPIAYQETQYF
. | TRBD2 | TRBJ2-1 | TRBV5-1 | TGCGCCAGCAGCCCCGGGACTACCCTCAATGAGCAGTTCTTC | CASSPGTTLNEQFF
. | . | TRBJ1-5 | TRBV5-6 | TGTGCCAGCAGCTTGTACTCCGCGGGTAATCAGCCCCAGCATTTT | CASSLYSAGNQPQHF
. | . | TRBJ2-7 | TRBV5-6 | TGTGCCAGCAGCCTCCCCGCGAGCTCCTACGAGCAGTACTTC | CASSLPASSYEQYF
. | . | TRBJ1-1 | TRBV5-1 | TGCGCCAGCAAGCAGGACACCGCCTCGAACACTGAAGCTTTCTTT | CASKQDTASNTEAFF
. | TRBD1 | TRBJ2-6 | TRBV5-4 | TGTGCCAGCAGCCCGCCGGGACAGGGATCTGGGGCCAACGTCCTGACTTTC | CASSPPGQGSGANVLTF
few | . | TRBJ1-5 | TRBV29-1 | TGCAGCGTTCCGCCAGCAGGGGCTCAGCCCCAGCATTTT | CSVPPAGAQPQHF
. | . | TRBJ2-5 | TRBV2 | TGTGCCAGCAGCCTGCAAGAGACCCAGTACTTC | CASSLQETQYF
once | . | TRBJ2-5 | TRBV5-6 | TGTGCCAGCAGCTGGGCAGGGTTGAACCAAGAGACCCAGTACTTC | CASSWAGLNQETQYF
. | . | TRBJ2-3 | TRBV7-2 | TGTGCCAGCAGCTTAGGGGGGGCAGATACGCAGTATTTT | CASSLGGADTQYF
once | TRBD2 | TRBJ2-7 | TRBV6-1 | TGTGCCAGCGCTCGGGGTAGCGGGAGTTCCTACGAGCAGTACTTC | CASARGSGSSYEQYF
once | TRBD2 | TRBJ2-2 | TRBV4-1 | TGCGCCAGCAGCCAAGAAACAGCGGGAGTGAAGACCGGGGAGCTGTTTTTT | CASSQETAGVKTGELFF
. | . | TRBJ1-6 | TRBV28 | TGTGCCAGCATCTCAGAGGGCCGCTATAATTCACCCCTCCACTTT | CASISEGRYNSPLHF
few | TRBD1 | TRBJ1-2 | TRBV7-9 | TGTGCCAGCAGCCTGAGGAGGACAGGCTTCTATGGCTACACCTTC | CASSLRRTGFYGYTF
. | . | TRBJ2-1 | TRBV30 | TGTGCCTGGAGTGATCTGGCGGGATGGGGTGGTTACAATGAGCAGTTCTTC | CAWSDLAGWGGYNEQFF
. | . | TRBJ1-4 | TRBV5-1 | TGCGCCAGCAGCTTGTACGGGGGTGCGACTAATGAAAAACTGTTTTTT | CASSLYGGATNEKLFF
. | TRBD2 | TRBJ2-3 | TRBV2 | TGTGCCAGCGGGATCGGACTAGCTGGCACAGATACGCAGTATTTT | CASGIGLAGTDTQYF
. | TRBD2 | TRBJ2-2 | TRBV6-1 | TGTGCCAGCATTTGGACTAGCGGGAGCACCGGGGAGCTGTTTTTT | CASIWTSGSTGELFF
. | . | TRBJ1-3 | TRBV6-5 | TGTGCCAGCAGGGACGGGGGTCAGTCTGGAAACACCATATATTTT | CASRDGGQSGNTIYF
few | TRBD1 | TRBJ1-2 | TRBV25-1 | TGTGCCAGCAGTCCCGTCGACAGGGTCGGCTATGGCTACACCTTC | CASSPVDRVGYGYTF